A single sample gave rise to the 2 T cell receptor beta chains below, sequenced in a study of T cells in Graves' hyperthyroidism and ophthalmopathy. Amplified TCR beta CDR3 regions came from RNA transcripts. The study used the HTBI primer set for a first-round RT-PCR of the TCR CDR3. MiXCR was run by TCRdb on the multiplex PCR reads, yielding one entry per CDR3 protein. The repertoire holds around 600,000 distinct CDR3 sequences, 15% to 18% seen once, with around 6.6% in the top ten. Source material: blood. The receptors originated from a woman aged 25 to 45 with Graves' hyperthyroidism.

The chain is built from TRBV20-1 and TRBJ2-1, with 11 bases matching TRBD2. The CDR3 runs to 14 residues. V lost 4 bases to trimming and J lost 3 bases; unmatched junction nucleotides: 2. From germline, CDR1 is DFQATT and CDR2 SNEGSKA (reference sequence). The CDR3: CSATGLAGYNEQFF. CDR3 DNA sequence: TGCAGTGCTACCGGACTAGCGGGCTACAATGAGCAGTTCTTC.

V usage is TRBV5-8 and J usage is TRBJ1-1; no clear D gene. V was clipped by 1 base and J by 1 base, with 8 bases between them. The V gene's germline CDR1 is SGHTS and CDR2 YDEGEE. CDR3 length equals 14 residues. The CDR3 sequence: CASSLFGKNTEAFF. Written as DNA, the CDR3 is TGTGCCAGCAGCTTGTTTGGGAAGAACACTGAAGCTTTCTTT.